A selection of T cell receptor beta chains follows, all from one sample in a study of blood T cell repertoires in COVID-19. Here immunoSEQ multiplex PCR was the method, and the copy in TCRdb shows in-frame clones only, minus some. The profile covers under 250,000 clones, with 80% appearing a single time and roughly 12% taken by the ten largest. The sample comprised peripheral blood. The receptors here all came from a human donor in a cohort sampled during active COVID-19. CDR3s include the opening cysteine and the closing phenylalanine or tryptophan. Fields, in order: J gene, clone size, D gene, CDR3 length, V gene, CDR3 protein, CDR3 DNA. The D gene is left open where the match is weak. Some rows have no size entry. The others give once, few or many, or a class for an expanded clone.

J gene: TRBJ2-1; clone size: .; D gene: TRBD2; CDR3 length: 18; V gene: TRBV3-1/TRBV3-2; CDR3 protein: CASSQESIRRTSGGARFF; CDR3 DNA: TGTGCCAGCAGCCAAGAATCGATTCGGAGGACTAGCGGGGGGGCCAGGTTCTTC
J gene: TRBJ2-7; clone size: .; D gene: .; CDR3 length: 11; V gene: TRBV20-1; CDR3 protein: CSVQAVHEQYF; CDR3 DNA: TGCAGTGTCCAGGCAGTTCACGAGCAGTACTTC
J gene: TRBJ2-7; clone size: .; D gene: .; CDR3 length: 15; V gene: TRBV15; CDR3 protein: CATSREGALAYEQYF; CDR3 DNA: TGTGCCACCAGCAGAGAGGGGGCCCTCGCCTACGAGCAGTACTTC
J gene: TRBJ1-2; clone size: .; D gene: .; CDR3 length: 17; V gene: TRBV5-1; CDR3 protein: CASSLGGSRSYNYGYTF; CDR3 DNA: TGCGCCAGCAGCTTGGGGGGCAGCCGATCATATAACTATGGCTACACCTTC
J gene: TRBJ1-2; clone size: .; D gene: TRBD1; CDR3 length: 13; V gene: TRBV28; CDR3 protein: CASLQGGNYGYTF; CDR3 DNA: TGTGCCAGCCTACAGGGGGGGAACTATGGCTACACCTTC
J gene: TRBJ2-3; clone size: .; D gene: TRBD2; CDR3 length: 16; V gene: TRBV7-9; CDR3 protein: CASSSSGGPPPDTQYF; CDR3 DNA: TGTGCCAGCAGCTCTAGCGGGGGGCCCCCCCCAGATACGCAGTATTTT
J gene: TRBJ2-2; clone size: .; D gene: TRBD1; CDR3 length: 15; V gene: TRBV7-9; CDR3 protein: CASSPPDRGPGELFF; CDR3 DNA: TGTGCCAGCAGCCCGCCCGACAGGGGGCCCGGGGAGCTGTTTTTT
J gene: TRBJ2-7; clone size: .; D gene: TRBD2; CDR3 length: 17; V gene: TRBV19; CDR3 protein: CASSRRRGTSASYEQYF; CDR3 DNA: TGTGCCAGTAGTCGCAGAAGAGGGACTAGCGCCTCCTACGAGCAGTACTTC
J gene: TRBJ1-2; clone size: once; D gene: .; CDR3 length: 12; V gene: TRBV27; CDR3 protein: CASRTRDYGYTF; CDR3 DNA: TGTGCCAGCAGAACTAGGGACTATGGCTACACCTTC
J gene: TRBJ2-7; clone size: once; D gene: .; CDR3 length: 15; V gene: TRBV7-9; CDR3 protein: CASSLVTFQGYEQYF; CDR3 DNA: TGTGCCAGCAGCTTAGTAACCTTTCAGGGCTACGAGCAGTACTTC
J gene: TRBJ2-7; clone size: .; D gene: TRBD2; CDR3 length: 15; V gene: TRBV2; CDR3 protein: CASRGPSGKGYEQYF; CDR3 DNA: TGTGCCAGCAGGGGACCTAGCGGGAAGGGGTACGAGCAGTACTTC
J gene: TRBJ2-1; clone size: .; D gene: TRBD2; CDR3 length: 14; V gene: TRBV2; CDR3 protein: CASFPTFTSAEQFF; CDR3 DNA: TGTGCCAGCTTCCCAACCTTCACTAGCGCTGAGCAGTTCTTC
J gene: TRBJ1-1; clone size: few; D gene: TRBD1; CDR3 length: 16; V gene: TRBV23-1; CDR3 protein: CASFLDRGDGNTEAFF; CDR3 DNA: TGCGCCTCGTTTCTGGACAGGGGCGACGGGAACACTGAAGCTTTCTTT
J gene: TRBJ2-7; clone size: .; D gene: TRBD2; CDR3 length: 14; V gene: TRBV20-1; CDR3 protein: CSASLAGGTYEQYF; CDR3 DNA: TGCAGTGCTAGTCTAGCGGGAGGAACCTACGAGCAGTACTTC
J gene: TRBJ2-7; clone size: .; D gene: TRBD2; CDR3 length: 17; V gene: TRBV7-9; CDR3 protein: CASSPTILLAGFYEQYF; CDR3 DNA: TGTGCCAGCAGCCCGACGATCTTGCTAGCGGGATTCTACGAGCAGTACTTC
J gene: TRBJ1-2; clone size: .; D gene: .; CDR3 length: 10; V gene: TRBV12-3/TRBV12-4; CDR3 protein: CASSFVGYTF; CDR3 DNA: TGTGCCAGCAGTTTCGTTGGCTACACCTTC
J gene: TRBJ2-1; clone size: .; D gene: TRBD2; CDR3 length: 14; V gene: TRBV5-1; CDR3 protein: CASSLSSGINEQFF; CDR3 DNA: TGCGCCAGCAGCTTATCTAGCGGGATCAATGAGCAGTTCTTC
J gene: TRBJ1-6; clone size: .; D gene: TRBD1; CDR3 length: 17; V gene: TRBV28; CDR3 protein: CASSQQGAGNYNSPLHF; CDR3 DNA: TGTGCCAGCAGCCAACAGGGGGCGGGCAACTATAATTCACCCCTCCACTTT
J gene: TRBJ2-7; clone size: .; D gene: .; CDR3 length: 14; V gene: TRBV3-1/TRBV3-2; CDR3 protein: CASSENGGGWEQYF; CDR3 DNA: TGTGCCAGCAGCGAGAATGGAGGGGGCTGGGAGCAGTACTTC
J gene: TRBJ1-2; clone size: .; D gene: .; CDR3 length: 15; V gene: TRBV19; CDR3 protein: CASSISRPGDGGYTF; CDR3 DNA: TGTGCCAGTAGTATTTCTAGACCCGGAGATGGTGGCTACACCTTC
J gene: TRBJ1-6; clone size: .; D gene: TRBD1; CDR3 length: 14; V gene: TRBV14; CDR3 protein: CASSSRGDYSPLHF; CDR3 DNA: TGTGCCAGCAGCTCCAGGGGGGACTATTCACCCCTCCACTTT
J gene: TRBJ1-1; clone size: .; D gene: .; CDR3 length: 15; V gene: TRBV7-9; CDR3 protein: CASSLGVTMNTEAFF; CDR3 DNA: TGTGCCAGCAGCTTAGGAGTGACAATGAACACTGAAGCTTTCTTT
J gene: TRBJ1-1; clone size: .; D gene: TRBD1; CDR3 length: 13; V gene: TRBV5-1; CDR3 protein: CASSPTGDAEAFF; CDR3 DNA: TGCGCCAGCAGCCCGACAGGGGATGCTGAAGCTTTCTTT
J gene: TRBJ1-4; clone size: once; D gene: TRBD1; CDR3 length: 16; V gene: TRBV7-2; CDR3 protein: CASSSQGTGDNEKLFF; CDR3 DNA: TGTGCCAGCAGCAGCCAGGGGACAGGGGATAATGAAAAACTGTTTTTT
J gene: TRBJ2-2; clone size: .; D gene: TRBD1; CDR3 length: 15; V gene: TRBV30; CDR3 protein: CAWSGGQGNTGELFF; CDR3 DNA: TGTGCCTGGAGTGGGGGACAGGGGAACACCGGGGAGCTGTTTTTT
J gene: TRBJ2-1; clone size: .; D gene: .; CDR3 length: 14; V gene: TRBV5-1; CDR3 protein: CASSSGVRGNEQFF; CDR3 DNA: TGCGCCAGCAGCTCGGGGGTCCGGGGGAATGAGCAGTTCTTC
J gene: TRBJ2-7; clone size: .; D gene: TRBD2; CDR3 length: 17; V gene: TRBV9; CDR3 protein: CASSPSGPGTSWYEQYF; CDR3 DNA: TGTGCCAGCAGCCCCTCCGGTCCCGGGACTAGTTGGTACGAGCAGTACTTC
J gene: TRBJ1-3; clone size: .; D gene: .; CDR3 length: 13; V gene: TRBV11-2; CDR3 protein: CASAQGIKNTIYF; CDR3 DNA: TGTGCCAGCGCACAGGGTATTAAAAACACCATATATTTT
J gene: TRBJ2-5; clone size: .; D gene: .; CDR3 length: 12; V gene: TRBV18; CDR3 protein: CASSPFRETQYF; CDR3 DNA: TGTGCCAGCTCACCTTTTAGAGAGACCCAGTACTTC
J gene: TRBJ2-1; clone size: .; D gene: TRBD2; CDR3 length: 16; V gene: TRBV24-1; CDR3 protein: CATSPLAPSSYNEQFF; CDR3 DNA: TGTGCCACCAGTCCACTAGCGCCGAGCTCCTACAATGAGCAGTTCTTC
J gene: TRBJ1-2; clone size: .; D gene: TRBD1; CDR3 length: 14; V gene: TRBV5-1; CDR3 protein: CASSLGQGVDGYTF; CDR3 DNA: TGCGCCAGCAGCTTGGGGCAGGGGGTAGATGGCTACACCTTC
J gene: TRBJ1-6; clone size: .; D gene: .; CDR3 length: 20; V gene: TRBV28; CDR3 protein: CASSFQGIDSLSDYNSPLHF; CDR3 DNA: TGTGCCAGCAGTTTCCAGGGAATAGATTCTCTTTCCGATTATAATTCACCCCTCCACTTT
J gene: TRBJ2-5; clone size: .; D gene: TRBD2; CDR3 length: 11; V gene: TRBV19; CDR3 protein: CASTGGETQYF; CDR3 DNA: TGTGCCAGTACCGGGGGGGAGACCCAGTACTTC
J gene: TRBJ1-3; clone size: few; D gene: .; CDR3 length: 16; V gene: TRBV7-9; CDR3 protein: CASSLAEGMTGNTIYF; CDR3 DNA: TGTGCCAGCAGCTTAGCGGAGGGGATGACTGGAAACACCATATATTTT
J gene: TRBJ1-1; clone size: .; D gene: .; CDR3 length: 14; V gene: TRBV19; CDR3 protein: CASRRGRVNTEAFF; CDR3 DNA: TGTGCCAGTCGCCGTGGGAGAGTGAACACTGAAGCTTTCTTT
J gene: TRBJ2-1; clone size: .; D gene: .; CDR3 length: 16; V gene: TRBV7-9; CDR3 protein: CASSPYRADSYNEQFF; CDR3 DNA: TGTGCCAGCAGCCCCTACAGGGCGGATTCCTACAATGAGCAGTTCTTC